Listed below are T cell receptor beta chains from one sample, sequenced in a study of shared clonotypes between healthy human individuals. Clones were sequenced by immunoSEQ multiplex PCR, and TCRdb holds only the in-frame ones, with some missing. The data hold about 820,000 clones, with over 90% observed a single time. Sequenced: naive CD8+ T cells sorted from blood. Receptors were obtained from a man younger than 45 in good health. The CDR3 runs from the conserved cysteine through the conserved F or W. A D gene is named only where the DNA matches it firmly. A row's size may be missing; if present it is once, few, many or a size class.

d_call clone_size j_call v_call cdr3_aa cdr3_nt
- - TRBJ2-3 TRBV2 CASSEAEFSGPTDTQYF TGTGCCAGCAGTGAAGCGGAGTTTTCCGGACCCACAGATACGCAGTATTTT
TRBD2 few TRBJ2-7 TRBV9 CASSADSGSVQYF TGTGCCAGCAGCGCCGATAGCGGGAGCGTGCAGTACTTC
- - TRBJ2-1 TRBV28 CASRGGQTAYNEQFF TGTGCCAGCAGGGGGGGACAGACGGCTTACAATGAGCAGTTCTTC
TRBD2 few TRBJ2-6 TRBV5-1 CASSLVSGTGANVLTF TGCGCCAGCAGCTTGGTGAGCGGGACCGGGGCCAACGTCCTGACTTTC
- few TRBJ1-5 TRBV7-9 CASSTNIDSYQPQHF TGTGCCAGCAGCACAAACATCGACAGCTATCAGCCCCAGCATTTT
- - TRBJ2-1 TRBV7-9 CASTRGEGSSYNEQFF TGTGCCAGCACGCGCGGTGAGGGAAGCTCCTACAATGAGCAGTTCTTC
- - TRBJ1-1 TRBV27 CASSLSAINTEAFF TGTGCCAGCAGTTTATCGGCCATTAACACTGAAGCTTTCTTT
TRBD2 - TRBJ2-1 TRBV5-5 CASDGTSSGYNEQFF TGTGCCAGCGACGGGACTAGCTCGGGCTACAATGAGCAGTTCTTC
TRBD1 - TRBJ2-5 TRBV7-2 CASSFGTGLETQYF TGTGCCAGCAGCTTCGGGACAGGACTCGAGACCCAGTACTTC
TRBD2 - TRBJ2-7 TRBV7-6 CASSPREGSYEQYF TGTGCCAGCAGCCCGCGGGAGGGTTCCTACGAGCAGTACTTC
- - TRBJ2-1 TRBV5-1 CASSQLLGATYNEQFF TGCGCCAGCAGCCAGCTTTTGGGGGCAACCTACAATGAGCAGTTCTTC
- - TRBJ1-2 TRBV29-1 CSVRIGGNGNYGYTF TGCAGCGTCAGAATCGGGGGGAACGGTAACTATGGCTACACCTTC
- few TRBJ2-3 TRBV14 CASSQYPGFADTQYF TGTGCCAGCAGCCAATACCCTGGGTTTGCAGATACGCAGTATTTT
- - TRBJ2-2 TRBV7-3 CASSLYDRTGELFF TGTGCCAGCAGCTTATATGATCGGACCGGGGAGCTGTTTTTT
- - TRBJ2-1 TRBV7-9 CASSPGTTYNEQFF TGTGCCAGCAGCCCGGGGACAACGTACAATGAGCAGTTCTTC
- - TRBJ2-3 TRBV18 CASSPGDISNTDTQYF TGTGCCAGCTCACCGGGCGACATTTCTAACACAGATACGCAGTATTTT
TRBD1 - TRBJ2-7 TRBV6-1 CASSWDRGYEQYF TGTGCCAGCAGTTGGGACAGGGGCTACGAGCAGTACTTC
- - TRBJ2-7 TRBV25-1 CASSATGNSYEQYF TGTGCCAGCAGTGCTACAGGGAACTCCTACGAGCAGTACTTC
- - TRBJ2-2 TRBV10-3 CAINPSQEGGELFF TGTGCCATCAACCCCTCCCAGGAGGGCGGGGAGCTGTTTTTT
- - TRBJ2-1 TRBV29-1 CSVTGDTYNEQFF TGCAGCGTGACGGGGGATACTTACAATGAGCAGTTCTTC
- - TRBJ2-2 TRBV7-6 CASSLGTAGAGELFF TGTGCCAGCAGCTTAGGGACAGCCGGGGCCGGGGAGCTGTTTTTT
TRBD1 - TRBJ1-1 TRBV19 CASWDRGRSAFTEAFF TGTGCCAGCTGGGACAGGGGGCGGTCTGCTTTCACTGAAGCTTTCTTT